This passage covers 21 T cell receptor beta chains from one sample sequenced in a study of blood T cell repertoires in COVID-19. The assay was immunoSEQ multiplex PCR, and TCRdb's table has in-frame clones only and misses some. This sample yields 240,000 or so clones, of which 81% are seen a single time; approximately 7.5% belongs to the top ten. The sequenced material came from peripheral blood. These receptor sequences come from a woman of 80 years or more with COVID-19, enrolled during active disease.

The J gene is TRBJ2-5, the V gene TRBV4-3, with 7 bases identical to TRBD1. CDR3 length: 13 residues. J gave up 2 bases and V 4 bases, and 1 base lay outside the gene matches. The germline V gene has CDR1 LGHNA and CDR2 YSLEER. CDR3 region: CASSRDRQETQYF. CDR3 nucleotides: TGCGCCAGCAGCCGGGACAGACAAGAGACCCAGTACTTC.

DNA of the CDR3: TGTGCCAGCAGCTCGCAGATTACAGGGGAGGATGGCTACACCTTC. Translating it yields CASSSQITGEDGYTF. The genes are TRBV7-2 and TRBJ1-2, with 7 bases identical to TRBD1. Germline V CDR1 and CDR2: SGHTA, FQGNSA. The CDR3 totals 15 residues. V was pared by 4 bases and J by 6 bases, with 11 bases of the junction left unmatched.

This clone came up a few times. The CDR3 DNA is TGTGCCAGCAGCTGGACTCCTGTCGAGTGGTCCTACAATGAGCAGTTCTTC. Its translation: CASSWTPVEWSYNEQFF. The rearrangement uses TRBV5-6 and TRBJ2-1; D is possibly TRBD2 (5 bases). CDR3 size: 17 residues. Looked up from germline, CDR1 is SGHDT and CDR2 is YYEEEE. The V gene lost 3 bases and the J gene lost 1 base, with 17 bases spanning the gap.

The gene calls are TRBV19 and TRBJ1-5; TRBD1 aligns across 7 bases. Per germline, CDR1 LNHDA and CDR2 SQIVND (reference sequence). The CDR3 runs 14 residues. Trimming at V came to 3 bases and at J to 1 base, leaving 0 bases not matched to a gene. The DNA of the CDR3 is TGTGCCAGTAGTATGGGACAGAGCAATCAGCCCCAGCATTTT. It codes for CASSMGQSNQPQHF.

This sequence joins TRBV7-3 and TRBJ2-2, with D perhaps matching TRBD2 (6 bases). CDR3 length: 15 amino acids. Trimming cost V 5 bases and J 3 bases, with 13 bases left between them. Germline V gives CDR1 SGHTA, CDR2 FQGTGA. CDR3 DNA sequence: TGTGCCAGCAGCGCCCGGGGGACGTACACCGGGGAGCTGTTTTTT. Translation: CASSARGTYTGELFF. Combining the CDR3 with reference TRBV7-3 and TRBJ2-2 gives the whole variable domain GAGVSQTPSNKVTEKGKYVELRCDPISGHTALYWYRQSLGQGPEFLIYFQGTGAADDSGLPNDRFFAVRPEGSVSTLKIQRTERGDSAVYLCASSARGTYTGELFFGEGSRLTVL.

CDR3 residues: CASSTYGRGETQYF. In DNA, the CDR3 is TGTGCCAGCTCAACGTATGGCCGGGGAGAGACCCAGTACTTC. The chain carries TRBV18 and TRBJ2-5, with D possibly matching TRBD2 (5 bases). The germline gives CDR1 KGHSH, CDR2 LQKENI. This CDR3 has 14 amino acids. V was trimmed by 5 bases and J by 4 bases, leaving 14 bases between them.

V gene TRBV20-1 combines with J gene TRBJ1-1, with no clear D. Germline CDR1 reads DFQATT; CDR2 reads SNEGSKA (reference sequence). CDR3 length: 11 amino acids. Trimming shortened V by 3 bases and J by 5 bases, and 7 bases separated the two germline ends. The chain's CDR3 is CSARRQTEAFF. CDR3 in DNA: TGCAGTGCTAGGAGGCAGACTGAAGCTTTCTTT.

The J gene is TRBJ2-3, the V gene TRBV5-8, with 8 bases that match TRBD2. CDR1 and CDR2 (germline): SGHTS, YDEGEE. The J segment lost 4 bases and the V segment lost 1 base, leaving 2 bases of the junction unmatched. CDR3 length: 14 residues. CDR3: CASSLQLAADTQYF. The CDR3 coding sequence is TGTGCCAGCAGCTTGCAACTAGCGGCAGATACGCAGTATTTT.

The chain uses TRBV7-9 and TRBJ2-1, with D possibly being TRBD2 (5 bases). Looked up from germline, CDR1 is SEHNR and CDR2 is FQNEAQ (reference sequence). V was trimmed by 3 bases and J by 6 bases, leaving 6 bases between them. This CDR3 spans 12 amino acids. The CDR3 nucleotides are TGTGCCAGCAGCTTCGGGGTCAATGAGCAGTTCTTC. Amino acids: CASSFGVNEQFF.

This clone occurred a few times. The chain has TRBV2 and TRBJ2-7; a weak D match, TRBD2 (5 bases). Trimming stripped 4 bases from V and 0 bases from J, with 13 bases between. CDR1 and CDR2 from the germline V gene are SNHLY and FYNNEI. The CDR3 spans 15 residues. CDR3 coding DNA: TGTGCCAGCAGTGTAGTTCGGGGTAGCTCCTACGAGCAGTACTTC. It encodes CASSVVRGSSYEQYF.

The sample holds a few counts of this clone. V usage is TRBV6-2 or TRBV6-3 and J usage is TRBJ1-5, with 7 bases that match TRBD1. Trimming took 2 bases from V and 4 from J; bases not matched to a gene: 8. Germline V lookup: CDR1 MNHEY, CDR2 SVGEGT. The CDR3 length is 16 residues. The CDR3 coding sequence is TGTGCCAGCAGTTACCCTCCGGGACAGAGAAATCAGCCCCAGCATTTT. As protein: CASSYPPGQRNQPQHF.

The chain joins TRBV9 to TRBJ1-2, with a possible D match to TRBD1 (6 bases). The CDR3 sequence is 16 residues long. V shed 4 bases and J shed 2 bases, with 18 bases lying between them. The V gene's germline CDR1 is SGDLS and CDR2 YYNGEE. The DNA of the CDR3 is TGTGCCAGCAGCCTAGGGCCCGACAGGACAAACTATGGCTACACCTTC. It is translated as CASSLGPDRTNYGYTF. The whole variable domain, filled in from reference TRBV9 and TRBJ1-2, reads DSGVTQTPKHLITATGQRVTLRCSPRSGDLSVYWYQQSLDQGLQFLIQYYNGEERAKGNILERFSAQQFPDLHSELNLSSLELGDSALYFCASSLGPDRTNYGYTFGSGTRLTVV.

Only a few counts were recorded for this clone. V usage is TRBV21-1 and J usage is TRBJ2-6; TRBD1 is the table's D call and was not checked against the DNA. TRBV21-1 is a pseudogene. CDR3 length: 14 amino acids. CDR3 protein: CASSNSSGANVLTF. In nucleotides, the CDR3 is TGTGCCAGCAGCAACAGCTCTGGGGCCAACGTCCTGACTTTC.

This clone was detected ten times or more. The J gene is TRBJ1-2, the V gene TRBV5-1; 9 positions agree with TRBD1. Germline V gives CDR1 SGHRS, CDR2 YFSETQ. Trimming at V came to 4 bases and at J to 1 base, leaving 8 bases not matched to a gene. CDR3 length: 16 amino acids. The CDR3 sequence: CASSPARQGDNYGYTF. The CDR3 DNA follows: TGCGCCAGCAGCCCAGCTCGACAGGGGGATAACTATGGCTACACCTTC.

The chain recombines TRBV7-2 with TRBJ2-1; 7 nucleotides agree with TRBD1. J gave up 4 bases and V 3 bases, and 6 bases lay outside the gene matches. Germline-derived CDR1 and CDR2 are SGHTA and FQGNSA. The CDR3 sequence is 15 residues long. CDR3 nucleotides: TGTGCCAGCAGCTTCCAAGGGGGCACTTACAATGAGCAGTTCTTC. Its translation is CASSFQGGTYNEQFF. Filled out from reference TRBV7-2 and TRBJ2-1, the complete variable domain reads GAGVSQSPSNKVTEKGKDVELRCDPISGHTALYWYRQSLGQGLEFLIYFQGNSAPDKSGLPSDRFSAERTGGSVSTLTIQRTQQEDSAVYLCASSFQGGTYNEQFFGPGTRLTVL.

The rearrangement links TRBV27 to TRBJ2-5; 7 positions match TRBD1. With 1 base clipped from V and 5 bases from J, the junction kept 7 bases outside the gene matches. This CDR3 has 15 residues. Germline V gives CDR1 MNHEY, CDR2 SMNVEV (reference sequence). The CDR3 reads CASSLYRQGLETQYF. CDR3 nucleotide sequence: TGTGCCAGCAGTTTATACAGACAGGGCTTGGAGACCCAGTACTTC.

The chain carries TRBV21-1 and TRBJ1-1; the table's D call, TRBD1, has no DNA check behind it. TRBV21-1 is shown as a pseudogene. The CDR3 is 15 amino acids. This chain's CDR3 is CAGPPRGAINTEAFF. CDR3 coding DNA: TGTGCCGGACCCCCCAGGGGGGCCATAAACACTGAAGCTTTCTTT.

The gene calls are TRBV6-5 and TRBJ1-4; a weak D match, TRBD1 (5 bases). Germline CDR1 is MNHEY and CDR2 is SVGAGI. The CDR3 is 16 residues long. Trimming removed 2 bases from V and 1 base from J, with 11 bases in between. CDR3 residues: CASSYREGRTNEKLFF. The CDR3 nucleotides read TGTGCCAGCAGTTACCGGGAGGGGCGAACTAATGAAAAACTGTTTTTT.

V and J are TRBV30 and TRBJ1-5, with a possible D match to TRBD1 (6 bases). The CDR3 extends over 14 amino acids. Deletions cut 2 bases from V and 4 bases from J, with 12 bases between. The germline gives CDR1 GTSNPN, CDR2 SVGIG (reference sequence). The CDR3, as DNA: TGTGCCTGGAGTCGGGACACTGCGAATCAGCCCCAGCATTTT. Translating it yields CAWSRDTANQPQHF.

This sequence joins TRBV2 and TRBJ2-7, with 7 bases fitting TRBD1. Trimming removed 8 bases from V and 0 bases from J; junction bases left unmatched: 7. In germline, CDR1 is SNHLY, CDR2 FYNNEI. This CDR3 is 14 amino acids long. DNA of the CDR3: TGTGCCAGCGGGGCCAGGGGGAGCTCCTACGAGCAGTACTTC. Translation gives CASGARGSSYEQYF. The entire variable domain, with the rest obtained from reference TRBV2 and TRBJ2-7, is as follows: EPEVTQTPSHQVTQMGQEVILRCVPISNHLYFYWYRQILGQKVEFLVSFYNNEISEKSEIFDDQFSVERPDGSNFTLKIRSTKLEDSAMYFCASGARGSSYEQYFGPGTRLTVT.

V usage is TRBV5-3 and J usage is TRBJ1-1; D unclear. TRBV5-3 belongs to the ORF category, with a function that is uncertain. This CDR3 has 17 amino acids. Trimming pared 1 base from V and 4 bases from J, leaving 20 bases between. The CDR3 DNA reads TGTGCCAGAAGCTTGACGTTTAAACAGAGGGTGAGCACTGAAGCTTTCTTT. It encodes CARSLTFKQRVSTEAFF.